A selection of T cell receptor beta chains follows, all from one sample in a study of blood T cell repertoires in COVID-19. TCRdb's table, derived via immunoSEQ multiplex PCR, lists solely in-frame clones and lacks some. The sample carries 300,000 to 400,000 clones, about 89% recorded once. The sequenced sample consisted of peripheral blood. These receptors came from a woman aged 30 to 39 with COVID-19, enrolled during active disease. Each CDR3 is given with its conserved first and last residue. A D gene is named only where the DNA matches it firmly. Expanded clones are given a class, and other clones once, few, many or no size at all.

cdr3_nt cdr3_aa j_call d_call v_call clone_size
TGTGCCAGCAGCCCTAGCGGGAGCGAAGCCAAAAACATTCAGTACTTC CASSPSGSEAKNIQYF TRBJ2-4 TRBD2 TRBV13 .
TGTGCCAGCAGCTTACGAGGACAGGGAGAGCAGTTCTTC CASSLRGQGEQFF TRBJ2-1 TRBD1 TRBV13 .
TGTGCCAGCAGGTCACAATCGGGGGACACCGGGGAGCTGTTTTTT CASRSQSGDTGELFF TRBJ2-2 . TRBV7-2 .
TGTGCCATCAGTGAGCCGCAGGGGACGGGCTACACCTTC CAISEPQGTGYTF TRBJ1-2 . TRBV10-3 .
TGTGCCAGCAGTGACCGGGGACAGGGTTGGCGGGAGACCCAGTACTTC CASSDRGQGWRETQYF TRBJ2-5 TRBD1 TRBV25-1 .
TGTGCCAGCAGTTCGCCCCGGGGAGGGGTCACAGATACGCAGTATTTT CASSSPRGGVTDTQYF TRBJ2-3 TRBD2 TRBV28 .
TGTGCCTGGACTGGACAGGGGGACAATGAGCAGTTCTTC CAWTGQGDNEQFF TRBJ2-1 TRBD1 TRBV30 .
TGTGCCAGCAGTACCCAGACAGTGCATAATTCACCCCTCCACTTT CASSTQTVHNSPLHF TRBJ1-6 . TRBV6-5 .
TGCGCCAGCAGCGCAGGGGTGGGCTATGGCTACACCTTC CASSAGVGYGYTF TRBJ1-2 . TRBV5-1 .
TGTGCCAGTACAACGGACAGCCATACGCAGTATTTT CASTTDSHTQYF TRBJ2-3 . TRBV2 .
TGTGCCAGCAGTGCGAGCATGAACACTGAAGCTTTCTTT CASSASMNTEAFF TRBJ1-1 . TRBV27 .
TGTGCCAGCAGCTTGGGCGGGGCGAACACCGGGGAGCTGTTTTTT CASSLGGANTGELFF TRBJ2-2 . TRBV5-6 .
TGTGCCAGCCGGGCCCGACAGGGTTCCACCGGGGAGCTGTTTTTT CASRARQGSTGELFF TRBJ2-2 TRBD1 TRBV6-1 .
TGCAGCGTTGAAAGTCCCCGACTTCCCGAGCAGTACTTC CSVESPRLPEQYF TRBJ2-7 . TRBV29-1 .
TGTGCCAGCAGTTACGAAGTAGCGGGAGGTTTCCAAGAGACCCAGTACTTC CASSYEVAGGFQETQYF TRBJ2-5 TRBD2 TRBV6-2/TRBV6-3 .
TGTGCCAGCAGTTTGTTAGGGGGCACTGAAGCTTTCTTT CASSLLGGTEAFF TRBJ1-1 . TRBV27 once
TGTGCCAGCAGCCCTGACAGGAGTAGCAATCAGCCCCAGCATTTT CASSPDRSSNQPQHF TRBJ1-5 . TRBV7-2 .
TGTGCCAGCAGCCCCGGTTTGCGCCGTGAGACCCAGTACTTC CASSPGLRRETQYF TRBJ2-5 . TRBV5-4 .
TGTGCCAGCAGTTACAACCGACAGGGGACCCAGTACTTC CASSYNRQGTQYF TRBJ2-5 TRBD1 TRBV6-5 .
TGTGCCAGCAGTTTAGTGAATGTCTTACAGGTGAACACCGGGGAGCTGTTTTTT CASSLVNVLQVNTGELFF TRBJ2-2 . TRBV28 few